Listed below are T cell receptor beta chains from one sample, sequenced in a study of tumor and adjacent non-tumor tissue in lung cancer. TCRdb re-analysed the multiplex PCR reads in MiXCR, keeping a single row per CDR3 protein. The table shows 60,000 to 65,000 distinct CDR3 sequences, with around two thirds occurring only once. Sequenced sample: distant non-tumor lung tissue. The receptor source for this set is a man between 65 and 79 years old with non-small cell lung cancer. The CDR3 runs from the conserved cysteine through the conserved F or W. Where a row states a size, it is once, few, many or the class of an expanded clone; other rows omit it.

many	TRBV6-2/TRBV6-3	CASSNGPAGGYTF
many	TRBV6-1	CASSASGSTEAFF
.	TRBV6-1	CASSNSQGSDTGELCF
once	TRBV28	CASSTPPGWDTQYF
.	TRBV30	CAWSVRIGSSQPQHF
.	TRBV6-1	CTSSDGTVQETPYF
.	TRBV28	CASNLFGTGELFF
.	TRBV11-2	CASSPRGTLFTWELFF
many	TRBV6-5	CASSRTSQYEQYF
many	TRBV10-3	CAIGGAVNNQPQHF
.	TRBV11-1	CASSLDWVTEAFF
.	TRBV30	CAWSLRLGGTEAFF
few	TRBV6-5	CASSRTVPTPAPLHF
many	TRBV5-6	CASSLGLAGVADTQYF
.	TRBV6-5	CASSYEGKSPLHF
.	TRBV12-3/TRBV12-4	CASNLAGVGGYTF
.	TRBV11-2	CASSFRTSGSNTQYF
many	TRBV29-1	CSTKGGKNEQFF
once	TRBV11-2	CASSFGITTDTQYF
.	TRBV11-2	CASSPNNGYTF
.	TRBV5-6	CASNSLIRRGSTDTQYF
.	TRBV29-1	CSVEETSIDTQYF
many	TRBV6-5	CASSYQGLGTDTQYF
few	TRBV12-3/TRBV12-4	CVISYGRTYEQYF
.	TRBV10-3	CATSAPTGGKNEQYF
many	TRBV6-1	CASSEKFGITEAFF
.	TRBV11-1	CASSPIFFPQYF
.	TRBV11-2	CASSSQVCTDAQYF
.	TRBV29-1	CSVDIVTGGSRNQPQHF
.	TRBV29-1	CSVEELGGGYEQYF
many	TRBV29-1	CSVEVLQANGYTF
many	TRBV10-3	CAISFGPEETQYF
.	TRBV6-5	CVSSLGRAWELFF
.	TRBV6-1	CVSSGLAGAQEIQYF